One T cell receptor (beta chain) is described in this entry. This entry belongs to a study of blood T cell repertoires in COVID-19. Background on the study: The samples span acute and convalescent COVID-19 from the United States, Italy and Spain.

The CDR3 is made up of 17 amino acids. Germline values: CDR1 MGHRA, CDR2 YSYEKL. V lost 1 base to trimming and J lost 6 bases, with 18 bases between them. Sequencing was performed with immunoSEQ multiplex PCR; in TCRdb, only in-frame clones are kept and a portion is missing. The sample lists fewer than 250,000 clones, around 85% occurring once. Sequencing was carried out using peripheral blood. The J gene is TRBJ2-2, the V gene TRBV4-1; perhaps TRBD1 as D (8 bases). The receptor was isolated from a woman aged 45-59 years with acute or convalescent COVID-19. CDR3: CASSQVPWTGRAGELFF. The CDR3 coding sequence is TGCGCCAGCAGCCAAGTTCCCTGGACAGGGAGGGCCGGGGAGCTGTTTTTT.